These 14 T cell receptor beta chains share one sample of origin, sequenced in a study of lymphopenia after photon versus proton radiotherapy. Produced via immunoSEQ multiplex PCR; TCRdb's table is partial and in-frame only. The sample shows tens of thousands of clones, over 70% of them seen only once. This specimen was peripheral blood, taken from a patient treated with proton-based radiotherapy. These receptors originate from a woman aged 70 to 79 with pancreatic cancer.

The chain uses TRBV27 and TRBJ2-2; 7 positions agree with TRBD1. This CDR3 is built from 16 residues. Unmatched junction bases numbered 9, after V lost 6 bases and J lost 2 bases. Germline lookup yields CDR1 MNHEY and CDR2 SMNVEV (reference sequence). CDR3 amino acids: CASSLGGARNTGELFF. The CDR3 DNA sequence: TGTGCCAGCAGCTTAGGGGGCGCGCGTAACACCGGGGAGCTGTTTTTT.

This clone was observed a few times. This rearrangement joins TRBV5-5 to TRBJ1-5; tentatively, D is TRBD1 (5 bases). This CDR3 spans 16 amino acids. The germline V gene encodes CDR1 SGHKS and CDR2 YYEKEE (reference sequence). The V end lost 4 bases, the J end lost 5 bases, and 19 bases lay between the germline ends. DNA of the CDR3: TGTGCCAGCAGCCCTGGTGAGGGCAGGGCCGATCAGCCCCAGCATTTT. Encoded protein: CASSPGEGRADQPQHF.

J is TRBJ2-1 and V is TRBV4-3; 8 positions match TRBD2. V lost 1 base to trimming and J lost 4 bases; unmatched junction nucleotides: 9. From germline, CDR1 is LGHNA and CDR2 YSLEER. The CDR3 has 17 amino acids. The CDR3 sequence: CASSQVGGRTLYNEQFF. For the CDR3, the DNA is TGCGCCAGCAGCCAAGTGGGCGGGAGGACCTTGTACAATGAGCAGTTCTTC.

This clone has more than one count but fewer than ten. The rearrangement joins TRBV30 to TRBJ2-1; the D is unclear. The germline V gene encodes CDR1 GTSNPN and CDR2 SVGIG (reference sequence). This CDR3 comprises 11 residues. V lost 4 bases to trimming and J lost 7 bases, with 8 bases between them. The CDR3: CAWTRLNEQFF. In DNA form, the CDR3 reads TGTGCCTGGACTCGGTTGAATGAGCAGTTCTTC.

The CDR3 sequence: CASSARITGELFF. The CDR3 DNA reads TGTGCCAGCAGCGCCCGGATCACCGGGGAGCTGTTTTTT. V is TRBV11-3 and J is TRBJ2-2; D call uncertain. CDR3 size: 13 residues. The V gene's germline CDR1 is SGHNT and CDR2 YENEEA. V dropped 5 bases and J dropped 4 bases, with 8 bases sitting between them.

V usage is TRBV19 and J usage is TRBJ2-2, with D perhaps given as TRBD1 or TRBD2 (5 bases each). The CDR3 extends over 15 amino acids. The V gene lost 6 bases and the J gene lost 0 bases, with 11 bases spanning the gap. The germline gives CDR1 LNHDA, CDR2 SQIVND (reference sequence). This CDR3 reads CASRRGRTNTGELFF. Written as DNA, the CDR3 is TGTGCCAGTAGGAGGGGAAGGACGAACACCGGGGAGCTGTTTTTT.

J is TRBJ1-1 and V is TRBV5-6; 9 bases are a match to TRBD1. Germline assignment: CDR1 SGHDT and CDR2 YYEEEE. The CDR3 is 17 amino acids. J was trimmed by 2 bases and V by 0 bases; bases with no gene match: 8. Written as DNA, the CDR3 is TGTGCCAGCAGCTTGGTTGGGGACAGGGATACCAACACTGAAGCTTTCTTT. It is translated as CASSLVGDRDTNTEAFF.

The CDR3 coding sequence is TGTGCCAGCAGCCAAGATGGGCAGGGGTGGTACGAGCAGTACTTC. It yields the protein CASSQDGQGWYEQYF. The chain carries TRBV14 and TRBJ2-7, with D possibly matching TRBD1 (6 bases). Per the germline V gene, CDR1 is SGHDN and CDR2 is FVKESK. There are 15 residues in the CDR3. V was pared by 0 bases and J by 4 bases, with 13 bases between.

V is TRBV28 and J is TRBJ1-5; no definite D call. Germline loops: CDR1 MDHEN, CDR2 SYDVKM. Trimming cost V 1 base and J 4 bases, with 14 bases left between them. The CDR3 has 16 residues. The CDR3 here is CASSLFGTRGNQPQHF. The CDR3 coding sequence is TGTGCCAGCAGTTTATTCGGCACCCGAGGGAATCAGCCCCAGCATTTT.

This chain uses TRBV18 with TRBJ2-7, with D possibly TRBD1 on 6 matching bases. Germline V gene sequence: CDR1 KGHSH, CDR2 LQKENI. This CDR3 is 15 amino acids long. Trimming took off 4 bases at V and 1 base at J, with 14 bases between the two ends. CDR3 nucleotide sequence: TGTGCCAGCTCACGTGAAGGGCAGGGGTCCTACGAGCAGTACTTC. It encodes CASSREGQGSYEQYF. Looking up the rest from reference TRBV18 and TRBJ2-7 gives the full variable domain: NAGVMQNPRHLVRRRGQEARLRCSPMKGHSHVYWYRQLPEEGLKFMVYLQKENIIDESGMPKERFSAEFPKEGPSILRIQQVVRGDSAAYFCASSREGQGSYEQYFGPGTRLTVT.

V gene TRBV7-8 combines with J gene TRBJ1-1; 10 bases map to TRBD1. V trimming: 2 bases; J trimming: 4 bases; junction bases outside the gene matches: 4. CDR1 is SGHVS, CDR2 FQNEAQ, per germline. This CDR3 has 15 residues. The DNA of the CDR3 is TGTGCCAGCAGCTTACCTGGACAGGGGGGCACTGAAGCTTTCTTT. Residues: CASSLPGQGGTEAFF.

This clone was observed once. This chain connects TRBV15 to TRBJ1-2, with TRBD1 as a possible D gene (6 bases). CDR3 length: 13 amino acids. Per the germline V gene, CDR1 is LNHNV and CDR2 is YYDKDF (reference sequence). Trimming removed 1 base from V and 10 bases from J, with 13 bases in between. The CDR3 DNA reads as TGTGCCACCAGCAGAGTTGGGGGCCCACTCTACACCTTC. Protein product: CATSRVGGPLYTF.

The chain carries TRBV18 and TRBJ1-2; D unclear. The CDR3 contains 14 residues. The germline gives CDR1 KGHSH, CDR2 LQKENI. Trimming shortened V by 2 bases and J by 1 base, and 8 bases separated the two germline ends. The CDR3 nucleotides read TGTGCCAGCTCACCAGAGGAGGTTAACTATGGCTACACCTTC. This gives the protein CASSPEEVNYGYTF.

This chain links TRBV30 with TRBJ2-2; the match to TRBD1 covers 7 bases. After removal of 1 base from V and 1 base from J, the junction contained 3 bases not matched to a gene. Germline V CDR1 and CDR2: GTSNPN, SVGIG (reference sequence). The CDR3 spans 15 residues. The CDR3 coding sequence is TGTGCCTGGAGTGCCTGGACAGGGAACACCGGGGAGCTGTTTTTT. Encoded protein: CAWSAWTGNTGELFF.